Listed below are T cell receptor beta chains from one sample, sequenced in a study of T cell responses to AZD1222 COVID-19 vaccine. The method was immunoSEQ multiplex PCR; TCRdb's version includes in-frame clones alone and lacks a portion of them. Among some 170,000 clones listed, around 90% were seen once. The sample here was peripheral blood, taken 28 days after the second dose of the MenACWY control vaccine. The source of these receptors is an adult who received the MenACWY meningococcal vaccine as a control. The CDR3 runs from the conserved cysteine through the conserved F or W. Fields, in order: clone size, J gene, D gene, V gene, CDR3 DNA, CDR3 protein. D genes are given only for firm matches. Size is omitted from some rows. Given values are once, few, many or a class for expanded clones.

clone size: once; J gene: TRBJ1-5; D gene: NA; V gene: TRBV30; CDR3 DNA: TGTGCCTGGAGTGTCGAGAAAGGGGGGGAAAGGAGCAATCAGCCCCAGCATTTT; CDR3 protein: CAWSVEKGGERSNQPQHF
clone size: NA; J gene: TRBJ1-1; D gene: NA; V gene: TRBV5-1; CDR3 DNA: TGCGCCAGCAGCTTGGCCTGGGCAGGCTCAATAATGAACACTGAAGCTTTCTTT; CDR3 protein: CASSLAWAGSIMNTEAFF
clone size: NA; J gene: TRBJ1-5; D gene: TRBD1; V gene: TRBV5-1; CDR3 DNA: TGCGCCAGCAGCTTGAAGGACAGGGAGGAAGTGGGCAATCAGCCCCAGCATTTT; CDR3 protein: CASSLKDREEVGNQPQHF
clone size: NA; J gene: TRBJ2-5; D gene: NA; V gene: TRBV3-1/TRBV3-2; CDR3 DNA: TGTGCCAGCAGCCAAGGAACCACGGGAGAGACCCAGTACTTC; CDR3 protein: CASSQGTTGETQYF
clone size: NA; J gene: TRBJ1-2; D gene: TRBD1; V gene: TRBV28; CDR3 DNA: TGTGCCAGCAGACCGGGACAGGGGTTTGGCTACACCTTC; CDR3 protein: CASRPGQGFGYTF
clone size: NA; J gene: TRBJ1-2; D gene: TRBD1; V gene: TRBV2; CDR3 DNA: TGTGCCGGGGGACCGGGACAGAGTATCTATGGCTACACCTTC; CDR3 protein: CAGGPGQSIYGYTF
clone size: NA; J gene: TRBJ2-3; D gene: NA; V gene: TRBV7-2; CDR3 DNA: TGTGCCAGCAGCCCTCTAGCGATCGATACGCAGTATTTT; CDR3 protein: CASSPLAIDTQYF
clone size: NA; J gene: TRBJ1-6; D gene: NA; V gene: TRBV14; CDR3 DNA: TGTGCCAGCAGCCAAATAGGACAAGATAATTCACCCCTCCACTTT; CDR3 protein: CASSQIGQDNSPLHF
clone size: NA; J gene: TRBJ2-5; D gene: TRBD2; V gene: TRBV6-5; CDR3 DNA: TGTGCCAGCACCACACTAGCGGGGGGGTATGAGACCCAGTACTTC; CDR3 protein: CASTTLAGGYETQYF
clone size: NA; J gene: TRBJ1-1; D gene: NA; V gene: TRBV6-2/TRBV6-3; CDR3 DNA: TGTGCCAGCAGTTACCAGGTCTACACTGAAGCTTTCTTT; CDR3 protein: CASSYQVYTEAFF
clone size: NA; J gene: TRBJ2-7; D gene: NA; V gene: TRBV11-3; CDR3 DNA: TGTGCCAGCAGCTCCCAGGGTACACACGAGCAGTACTTC; CDR3 protein: CASSSQGTHEQYF
clone size: NA; J gene: TRBJ2-7; D gene: TRBD2; V gene: TRBV7-9; CDR3 DNA: TGTGCCAGCAGCTTAGCCGCGACTAGCGGGATCTACGAGCAGTACTTC; CDR3 protein: CASSLAATSGIYEQYF
clone size: NA; J gene: TRBJ1-2; D gene: TRBD1; V gene: TRBV5-8; CDR3 DNA: TGTGCCAGCAGCTCCCCGGGACAGGGGTCTGGCTACACCTTC; CDR3 protein: CASSSPGQGSGYTF
clone size: NA; J gene: TRBJ1-5; D gene: NA; V gene: TRBV9; CDR3 DNA: TGTGCCAGCAGCCCGGCGCTTATAGGGCCCCAGCATTTT; CDR3 protein: CASSPALIGPQHF
clone size: NA; J gene: TRBJ2-1; D gene: NA; V gene: TRBV7-2; CDR3 DNA: TGTGCCAGCAGCTTCCAGGGGAGGGTTCCCCCCAATGAGCAGTTCTTC; CDR3 protein: CASSFQGRVPPNEQFF
clone size: NA; J gene: TRBJ2-3; D gene: TRBD2; V gene: TRBV9; CDR3 DNA: TGTGCCAGCAGCGTAGACGTCCGAGCGGGAGCAACAGATACGCAGTATTTT; CDR3 protein: CASSVDVRAGATDTQYF
clone size: NA; J gene: TRBJ1-3; D gene: NA; V gene: TRBV3-1/TRBV3-2; CDR3 DNA: TGTGCCAGCATCACAAGCACGGGAGACGGAAACACCATATATTTT; CDR3 protein: CASITSTGDGNTIYF
clone size: once; J gene: TRBJ1-2; D gene: TRBD1; V gene: TRBV7-2; CDR3 DNA: TGTGCCAGCAGCCCAGGTCCCCGGGACAGTGCCGGCTACACCTTC; CDR3 protein: CASSPGPRDSAGYTF
clone size: NA; J gene: TRBJ2-7; D gene: NA; V gene: TRBV4-1; CDR3 DNA: TGCGCCAGCAGCCAAGAAAGTCGGGCCCCTGCCTACGAGCAGTACTTC; CDR3 protein: CASSQESRAPAYEQYF
clone size: NA; J gene: TRBJ1-3; D gene: NA; V gene: TRBV6-5; CDR3 DNA: TGTGCCAGCAGTTCAGACAGCTTCTCTGGAAACACCATATATTTT; CDR3 protein: CASSSDSFSGNTIYF
clone size: NA; J gene: TRBJ1-4; D gene: TRBD1; V gene: TRBV15; CDR3 DNA: TGTGCCACCAGCAGAGATTTGTGGCAGGGGGTAGTCACTAATGAAAAACTGTTTTTT; CDR3 protein: CATSRDLWQGVVTNEKLFF
clone size: NA; J gene: TRBJ1-1; D gene: NA; V gene: TRBV6-5; CDR3 DNA: TGTGCCAGCAGTCTTCAGGGTGTGGGCACTGAAGCTTTCTTT; CDR3 protein: CASSLQGVGTEAFF
clone size: NA; J gene: TRBJ1-5; D gene: NA; V gene: TRBV10-3; CDR3 DNA: TGTGCCATCAGTGAGCTAGATCAGCCCCAGCATTTT; CDR3 protein: CAISELDQPQHF
clone size: NA; J gene: TRBJ1-2; D gene: NA; V gene: TRBV10-2; CDR3 DNA: TGCGCCAGCAGGGAAGACCAGAACTATGGCTACACCTTC; CDR3 protein: CASREDQNYGYTF
clone size: NA; J gene: TRBJ2-1; D gene: NA; V gene: TRBV7-2; CDR3 DNA: TGTGCCAGCAGCTTCCACAATGAGCAGTTCTTC; CDR3 protein: CASSFHNEQFF
clone size: NA; J gene: TRBJ1-3; D gene: NA; V gene: TRBV6-5; CDR3 DNA: TGTGCCAGCAGTCCCGGGGTGTCCGGAAACACCATATATTTT; CDR3 protein: CASSPGVSGNTIYF
clone size: NA; J gene: TRBJ2-2; D gene: TRBD2; V gene: TRBV3-1/TRBV3-2; CDR3 DNA: TGTGCCAGCAGCCTTGACGCGAGGACTAGCGGGAGGGCCCCAGAGGAGGCCGGGGAGCTGTTTTTT; CDR3 protein: CASSLDARTSGRAPEEAGELFF
clone size: NA; J gene: TRBJ2-1; D gene: NA; V gene: TRBV7-3; CDR3 DNA: TGTGCCAGCAGCTTAGGTGTGGAGGACGAGCAGTTCTTC; CDR3 protein: CASSLGVEDEQFF
clone size: once; J gene: TRBJ2-5; D gene: NA; V gene: TRBV4-2; CDR3 DNA: TGTGCCAGCAGCCAAGGAACGAGGGGGGAGACCCAGTACTTC; CDR3 protein: CASSQGTRGETQYF
clone size: NA; J gene: TRBJ1-5; D gene: NA; V gene: TRBV19; CDR3 DNA: TGTGCCAGTAGTCAGGGATTAGGTCAGCCCCAGCATTTT; CDR3 protein: CASSQGLGQPQHF
clone size: few; J gene: TRBJ2-1; D gene: TRBD2; V gene: TRBV10-1; CDR3 DNA: TGCGCCAGCAGTAGAAGCGGGAGTAGCTACAATGAGCAGTTCTTC; CDR3 protein: CASSRSGSSYNEQFF
clone size: NA; J gene: TRBJ1-6; D gene: NA; V gene: TRBV19; CDR3 DNA: TGTGCCGTCGAGACAGCTAGAAATTCACCCCTCCACTTT; CDR3 protein: CAVETARNSPLHF
clone size: NA; J gene: TRBJ1-2; D gene: NA; V gene: TRBV12-3/TRBV12-4; CDR3 DNA: TGTGCCAGCAGTTTAAACGGTGGCTACACCTTC; CDR3 protein: CASSLNGGYTF
clone size: NA; J gene: TRBJ2-3; D gene: NA; V gene: TRBV7-9; CDR3 DNA: TGTGCCAGCAGCTATCCCGCGGGCCAAGAGGAGCACAGAGATACGCAGTATTTT; CDR3 protein: CASSYPAGQEEHRDTQYF
clone size: NA; J gene: TRBJ2-7; D gene: TRBD1; V gene: TRBV9; CDR3 DNA: TGTGCCAGCAGCGGACAGGGGCGCGAGCAGTACTTC; CDR3 protein: CASSGQGREQYF
clone size: NA; J gene: TRBJ1-2; D gene: NA; V gene: TRBV7-2; CDR3 DNA: TGTGCCAGCAGCTTAGGGCCCCCGCCGCGCTACACCTTC; CDR3 protein: CASSLGPPPRYTF
clone size: once; J gene: TRBJ1-2; D gene: NA; V gene: TRBV3-1/TRBV3-2; CDR3 DNA: TGTGCCAGCAGCCGACAGTTGGGTGACTATGGCTACACCTTC; CDR3 protein: CASSRQLGDYGYTF
clone size: NA; J gene: TRBJ2-5; D gene: TRBD2; V gene: TRBV28; CDR3 DNA: TGTGCCAGCAGTTTTAGCGGGACGTACCAAGAGACCCAGTACTTC; CDR3 protein: CASSFSGTYQETQYF
clone size: NA; J gene: TRBJ2-5; D gene: TRBD2; V gene: TRBV5-6; CDR3 DNA: TGTGCCAGCAGCTTGGCGTCTAGCGGTTACCAAGAGACCCAGTACTTC; CDR3 protein: CASSLASSGYQETQYF
clone size: NA; J gene: TRBJ1-2; D gene: TRBD1; V gene: TRBV28; CDR3 DNA: TGTGCCAGCAACCGGGACAGGGACCCTAACTATGGCTACACCTTC; CDR3 protein: CASNRDRDPNYGYTF
clone size: NA; J gene: TRBJ2-7; D gene: NA; V gene: TRBV4-3; CDR3 DNA: TGCGCCAGCAGCCAAGGGAGGGGCACCTACGAGCAGTACTTC; CDR3 protein: CASSQGRGTYEQYF
clone size: NA; J gene: TRBJ2-7; D gene: TRBD1; V gene: TRBV10-1; CDR3 DNA: TGCGCCAGCAGTGTGGACAGGGGTTACGAGCAGTACTTC; CDR3 protein: CASSVDRGYEQYF
clone size: NA; J gene: TRBJ2-1; D gene: TRBD2; V gene: TRBV27; CDR3 DNA: TGTGCCAGCAGTCGCATCATACTAGCGGATTACAATGAGCAGTTCTTC; CDR3 protein: CASSRIILADYNEQFF
clone size: NA; J gene: TRBJ1-5; D gene: TRBD1; V gene: TRBV15; CDR3 DNA: TGTGCCACCGCTCCGGACAGGGGGTTTTGGCCCCAGCATTTT; CDR3 protein: CATAPDRGFWPQHF